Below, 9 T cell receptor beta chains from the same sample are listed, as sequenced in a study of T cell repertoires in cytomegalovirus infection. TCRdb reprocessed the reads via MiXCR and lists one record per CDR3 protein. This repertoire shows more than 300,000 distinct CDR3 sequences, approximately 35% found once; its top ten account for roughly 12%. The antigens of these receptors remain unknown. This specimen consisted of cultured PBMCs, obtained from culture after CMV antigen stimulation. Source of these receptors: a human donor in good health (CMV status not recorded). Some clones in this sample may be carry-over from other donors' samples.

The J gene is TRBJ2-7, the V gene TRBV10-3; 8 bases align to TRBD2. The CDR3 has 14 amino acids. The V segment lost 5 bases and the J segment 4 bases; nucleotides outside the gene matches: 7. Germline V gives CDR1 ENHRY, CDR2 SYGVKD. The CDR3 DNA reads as TGTGCCATCAGTAACGACCGGGGGGGGTACGAGCAGTACTTC. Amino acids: CAISNDRGGYEQYF.

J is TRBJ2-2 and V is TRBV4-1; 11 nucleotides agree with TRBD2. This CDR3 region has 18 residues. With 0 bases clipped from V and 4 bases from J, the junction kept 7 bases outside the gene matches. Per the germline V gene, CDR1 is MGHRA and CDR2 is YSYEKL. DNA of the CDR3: TGCGCCAGCAGCCAAGATCTAGCGGGAGGAGTTGGCACCGGGGAGCTGTTTTTT. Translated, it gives CASSQDLAGGVGTGELFF.

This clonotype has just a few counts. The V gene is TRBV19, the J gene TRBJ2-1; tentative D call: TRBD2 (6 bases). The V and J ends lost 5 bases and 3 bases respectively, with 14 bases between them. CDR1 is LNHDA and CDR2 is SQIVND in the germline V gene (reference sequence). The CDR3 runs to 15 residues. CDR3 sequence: CASSLTSSGYNEQFF. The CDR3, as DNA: TGTGCCAGTAGTCTGACTAGTAGCGGCTACAATGAGCAGTTCTTC.

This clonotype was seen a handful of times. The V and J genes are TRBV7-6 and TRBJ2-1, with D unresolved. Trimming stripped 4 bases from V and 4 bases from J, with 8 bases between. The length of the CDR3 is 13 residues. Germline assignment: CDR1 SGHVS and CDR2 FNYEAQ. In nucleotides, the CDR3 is TGTGCCAGCAGCTCTAACGTTTACAATGAGCAGTTCTTC. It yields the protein CASSSNVYNEQFF.

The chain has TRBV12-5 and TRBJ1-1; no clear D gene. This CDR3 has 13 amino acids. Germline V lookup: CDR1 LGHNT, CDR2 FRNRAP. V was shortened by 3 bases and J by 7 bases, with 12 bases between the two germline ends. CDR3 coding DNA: TGTGCTAGTGGTTTTGGTAGGAAAGTTGAAGCTTTCTTT. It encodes CASGFGRKVEAFF.

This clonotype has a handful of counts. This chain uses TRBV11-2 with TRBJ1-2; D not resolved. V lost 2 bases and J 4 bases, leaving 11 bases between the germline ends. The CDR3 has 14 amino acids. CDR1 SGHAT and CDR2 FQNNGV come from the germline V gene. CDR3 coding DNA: TGTGCCAGCAGCTTAAACGAATATTCCTATGGCTACACCTTC. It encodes CASSLNEYSYGYTF.

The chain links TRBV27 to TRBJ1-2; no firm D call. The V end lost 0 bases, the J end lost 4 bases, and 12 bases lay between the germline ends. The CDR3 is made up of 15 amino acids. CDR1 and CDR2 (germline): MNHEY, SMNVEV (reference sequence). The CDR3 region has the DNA TGTGCCAGCAGTTTATCCTCCCAGTGGGGCTATGGCTACACCTTC. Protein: CASSLSSQWGYGYTF.

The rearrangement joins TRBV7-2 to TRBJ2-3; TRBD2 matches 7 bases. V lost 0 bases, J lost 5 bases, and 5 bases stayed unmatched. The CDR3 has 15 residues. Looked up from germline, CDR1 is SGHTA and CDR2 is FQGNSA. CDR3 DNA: TGTGCCAGCAGCTTAGCGGGAGGGCCTGGAGATACGCAGTATTTT. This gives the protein CASSLAGGPGDTQYF.

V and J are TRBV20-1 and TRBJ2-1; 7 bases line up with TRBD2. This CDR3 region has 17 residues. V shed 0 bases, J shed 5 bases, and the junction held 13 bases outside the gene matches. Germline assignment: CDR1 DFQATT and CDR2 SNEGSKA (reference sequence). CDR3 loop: CSARDGTGAGVNNEQFF. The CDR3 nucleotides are TGCAGTGCTAGAGATGGGACGGGCGCGGGAGTTAACAATGAGCAGTTCTTC.